These 4 T cell receptor beta chains originate from one sample sequenced in a study of identical twins. In TCRdb, the 5' RACE reads were re-called with MiXCR into one record per CDR3 protein. The data contain fewer than 500,000 distinct CDR3 sequences, around 15% of them seen just once; the ten biggest clones take up 0.98%. The same data also went into a second study, on yellow fever vaccine responses in identical twins.

The sequenced sample consisted of CD4+ T cells sorted from blood. The receptors come from a woman aged 18-29 years in good health.

The chain uses TRBV10-3 and TRBJ2-3; D not certain. The CDR3 runs to 15 residues. Germline V lookup: CDR1 ENHRY, CDR2 SYGVKD. The V gene lost 7 bases and the J gene lost 2 bases, with 16 bases spanning the gap. As DNA, the CDR3 is TGTGCCATCACACGCCAGCTTGGGTCCACAGATACGCAGTATTTT. It codes for CAITRQLGSTDTQYF.

The V gene is TRBV18, the J gene TRBJ2-3; D remains unclear. Germline CDR1 and CDR2: KGHSH and LQKENI. With 1 base removed from V and 6 bases from J, the gap between germline ends came to 5 bases. CDR3 size: 12 residues. The CDR3 here is CASSPLLDTQYF. The CDR3 DNA sequence: TGTGCCAGCTCACCACTCCTCGATACGCAGTATTTT.

Only a few counts were recorded for this clonotype. The V gene is TRBV6-1, the J gene TRBJ2-5; possibly TRBD1 for D (6 bases). Germline V lookup: CDR1 MNHNS, CDR2 SASEGT. This CDR3 spans 13 amino acids. The V end lost 7 bases, the J end lost 4 bases, and 13 bases lay between the germline ends. This CDR3 is CASTTYRVETQYF. CDR3 bases: TGTGCCAGCACAACGTACAGGGTAGAGACCCAGTACTTC.

This clonotype was seen more than once but under ten times. The chain recombines TRBV7-2 with TRBJ2-5; 7 nucleotides line up with TRBD1. Germline CDR1 is SGHTA and CDR2 is FQGNSA. CDR3 length: 14 residues. After removal of 4 bases from V and 4 bases from J, the junction contained 6 bases not matched to a gene. CDR3 amino acids: CASSYRGAGETQYF. The CDR3 DNA reads TGTGCCAGCAGCTACAGGGGCGCGGGAGAGACCCAGTACTTC.